These 10 T cell receptor beta chains originate from one sample sequenced in a study of T cells after somatic rescue of genetic block (dated by TCRdb to 2020 to 2021). The library was built by means of the immunoSEQ multiplex PCR assay. TCRdb obtained this table from immuneACCESS and retained in-frame rearrangements with V and J assigned. These tables miss some clones; where compared with another copy, unresolved V genes account for less than half of the shortfall, and the remainder is unexplained. For this sample there are some 10,000 clones; 78% appear just once. The ten largest clones represent 6.5% to 8.5% of the sample. The sequenced material came from peripheral blood mononuclear cells (PBMCs). The receptor source for this set is a boy aged 5-17 years.

V and J are TRBV4-3 and TRBJ2-7; TRBD2 aligns across 12 bases. After removal of 4 bases from V and 6 bases from J, the junction contained 4 bases not matched to a gene. The CDR3 is 14 residues long. Germline V lookup: CDR1 LGHNA, CDR2 YSLEER. The CDR3 sequence is CASSRLAGGREQYF. The CDR3 region has the DNA TGCGCCAGCAGCCGGCTAGCGGGGGGGCGCGAGCAGTACTTC.

The chain links TRBV10-3 to TRBJ2-7, with TRBD1 matching over 9 bases. The V segment lost 6 bases and the J segment 1 base; nucleotides outside the gene matches: 7. Germline V CDR1 and CDR2: ENHRY, SYGVKD. The CDR3 is made up of 15 amino acids. CDR3 sequence: CAIRPGTGPSYEQYF. CDR3 coding DNA: TGTGCCATCAGACCCGGGACAGGGCCATCCTACGAGCAGTACTTC.

The V and J genes are TRBV28 and TRBJ2-5; 7 positions match TRBD1. Germline CDR1 reads MDHEN; CDR2 reads SYDVKM. With V trimmed by 2 bases and J by 0 bases, 6 bases remained unmatched. This CDR3 contains 16 residues. The CDR3 spells CASSLIVQGHQETQYF. DNA for the CDR3: TGTGCCAGCAGTTTAATAGTACAGGGGCACCAAGAGACCCAGTACTTC.

This clone appeared a few times. The rearrangement uses TRBV9 and TRBJ2-1, with 11 bases lining up with TRBD2. There are 16 residues in the CDR3. V gave up 3 bases and J gave up 7 bases; unmatched junction bases: 9. CDR1 is SGDLS and CDR2 is YYNGEE in the germline V gene. The CDR3 DNA follows: TGTGCCAGCAGCGCCCTTAGCGGGAGGGGGAGGAATGAGCAGTTCTTC. Its protein is CASSALSGRGRNEQFF.

The rearrangement joins TRBV5-6 to TRBJ1-1; TRBD1 is a possible D gene (6 bases). With 2 bases removed from V and 1 base from J, the gap between germline ends came to 12 bases. Germline CDR1 and CDR2: SGHDT and YYEEEE. This CDR3 spans 15 amino acids. This CDR3 is CASSLSGGQNTEAFF. For the CDR3, the DNA is TGTGCCAGCAGCTTATCGGGGGGCCAGAACACTGAAGCTTTCTTT.

The rearrangement links TRBV6-5 to TRBJ1-2; a possible D gene is TRBD1 (6 bases). Germline lookup yields CDR1 MNHEY and CDR2 SVGAGI. V was clipped by 3 bases and J by 8 bases, with 16 bases between them. The CDR3 runs to 14 residues. DNA for the CDR3: TGTGCCAGCAGTTATGGGACACCCCTGGGGGGCTACACCTTC. It codes for CASSYGTPLGGYTF.

This chain connects TRBV5-4 to TRBJ1-3; possibly TRBD1 for D (5 bases). Trimming removed 4 bases from V and 4 bases from J, with 12 bases in between. The CDR3 totals 14 residues. CDR1 is SGHNT and CDR2 is YYREEE in the germline V gene (reference sequence). In DNA form, the CDR3 reads TGTGCCAGCAGCCCAGGGTCTTCGGGAAACACCATATATTTT. Its translation: CASSPGSSGNTIYF.

The chain couples TRBV19 to TRBJ1-2, with D possibly TRBD1 on 5 matching bases. This CDR3 spans 15 amino acids. Trimming took off 0 bases at V and 4 bases at J, with 12 bases between the two ends. Germline CDR1 reads LNHDA; CDR2 reads SQIVND (reference sequence). The CDR3 nucleotides are TGTGCCAGTAGTATAGAGTGGGGACCAATCTATGGCTACACCTTC. It encodes CASSIEWGPIYGYTF.

The rearrangement links TRBV6-1 to TRBJ2-7, with a weak D call TRBD1 (6 bases). Germline V gene lookup returns CDR1 MNHNS and CDR2 SASEGT. V shed 8 bases and J shed 0 bases, with 17 bases lying between them. The CDR3 runs 15 residues. The CDR3 region is CASGAEPGASYEQYF. In nucleotides, the CDR3 is TGTGCCAGCGGGGCAGAGCCAGGGGCCTCCTACGAGCAGTACTTC.

This clone has a handful of counts. This CDR3 reads CASGLGKPNQPQHF. The CDR3 region has the DNA TGTGCCAGTGGGCTCGGGAAACCCAATCAGCCCCAGCATTTT. This chain joins TRBV27 and TRBJ1-5; no definite D call. Trimming removed 9 bases from V and 3 bases from J, with 15 bases in between. CDR3 length equals 14 residues. Germline values: CDR1 MNHEY, CDR2 SMNVEV (reference sequence).